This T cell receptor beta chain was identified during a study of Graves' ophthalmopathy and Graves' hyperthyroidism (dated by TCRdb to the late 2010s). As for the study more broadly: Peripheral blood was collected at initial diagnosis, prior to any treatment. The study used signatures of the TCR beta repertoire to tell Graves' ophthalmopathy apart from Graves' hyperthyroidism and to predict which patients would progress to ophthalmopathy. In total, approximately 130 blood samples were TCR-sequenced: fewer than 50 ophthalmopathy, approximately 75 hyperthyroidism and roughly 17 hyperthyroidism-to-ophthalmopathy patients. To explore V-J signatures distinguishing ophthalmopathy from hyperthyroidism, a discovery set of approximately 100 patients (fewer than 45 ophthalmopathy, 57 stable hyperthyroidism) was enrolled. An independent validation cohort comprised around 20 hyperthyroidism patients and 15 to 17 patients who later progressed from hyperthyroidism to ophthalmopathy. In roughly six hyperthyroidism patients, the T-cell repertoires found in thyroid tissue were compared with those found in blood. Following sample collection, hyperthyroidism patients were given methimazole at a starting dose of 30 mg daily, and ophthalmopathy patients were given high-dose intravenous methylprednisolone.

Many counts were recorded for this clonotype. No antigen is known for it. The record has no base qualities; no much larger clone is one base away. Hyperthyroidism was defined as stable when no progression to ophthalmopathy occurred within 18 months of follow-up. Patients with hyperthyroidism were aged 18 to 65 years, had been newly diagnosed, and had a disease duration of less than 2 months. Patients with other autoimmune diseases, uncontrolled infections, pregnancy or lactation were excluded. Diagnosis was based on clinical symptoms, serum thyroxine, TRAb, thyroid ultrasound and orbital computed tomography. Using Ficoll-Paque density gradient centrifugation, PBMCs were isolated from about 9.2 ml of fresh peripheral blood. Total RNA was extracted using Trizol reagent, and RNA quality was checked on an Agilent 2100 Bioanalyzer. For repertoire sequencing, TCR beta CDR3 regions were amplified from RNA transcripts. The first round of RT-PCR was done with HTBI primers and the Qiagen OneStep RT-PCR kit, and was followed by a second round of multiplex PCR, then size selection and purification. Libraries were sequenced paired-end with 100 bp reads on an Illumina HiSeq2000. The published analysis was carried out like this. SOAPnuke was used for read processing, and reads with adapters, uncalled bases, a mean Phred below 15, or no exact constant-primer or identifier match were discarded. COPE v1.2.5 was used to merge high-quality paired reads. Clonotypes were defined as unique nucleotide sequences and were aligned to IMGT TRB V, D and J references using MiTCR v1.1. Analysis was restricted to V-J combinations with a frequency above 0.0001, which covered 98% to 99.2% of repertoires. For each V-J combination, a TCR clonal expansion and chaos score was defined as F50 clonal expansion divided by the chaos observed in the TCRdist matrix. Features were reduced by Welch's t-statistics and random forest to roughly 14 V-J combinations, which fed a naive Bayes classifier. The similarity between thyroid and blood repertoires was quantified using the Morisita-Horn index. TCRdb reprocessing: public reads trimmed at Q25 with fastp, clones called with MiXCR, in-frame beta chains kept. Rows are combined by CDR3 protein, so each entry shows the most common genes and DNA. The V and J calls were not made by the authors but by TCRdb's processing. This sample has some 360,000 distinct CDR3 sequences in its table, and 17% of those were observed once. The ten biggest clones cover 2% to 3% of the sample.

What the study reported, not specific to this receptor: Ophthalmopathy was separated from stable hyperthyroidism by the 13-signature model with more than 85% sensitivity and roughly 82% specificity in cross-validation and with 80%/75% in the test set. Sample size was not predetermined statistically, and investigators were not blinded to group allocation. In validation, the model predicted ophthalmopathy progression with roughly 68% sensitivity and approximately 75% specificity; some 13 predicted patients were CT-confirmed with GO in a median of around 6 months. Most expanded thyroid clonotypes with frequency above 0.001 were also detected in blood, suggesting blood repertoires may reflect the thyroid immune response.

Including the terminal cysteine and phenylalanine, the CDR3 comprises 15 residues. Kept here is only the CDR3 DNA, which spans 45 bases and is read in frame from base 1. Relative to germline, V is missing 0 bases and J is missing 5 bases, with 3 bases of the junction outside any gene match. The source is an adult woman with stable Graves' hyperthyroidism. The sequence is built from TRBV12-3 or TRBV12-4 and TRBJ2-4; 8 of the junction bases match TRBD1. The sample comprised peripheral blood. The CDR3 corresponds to CASSLADREENIQYF. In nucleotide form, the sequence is TGTGCCAGCAGTTTAGCGGACAGGGAAGAAAACATTCAGTACTTC.